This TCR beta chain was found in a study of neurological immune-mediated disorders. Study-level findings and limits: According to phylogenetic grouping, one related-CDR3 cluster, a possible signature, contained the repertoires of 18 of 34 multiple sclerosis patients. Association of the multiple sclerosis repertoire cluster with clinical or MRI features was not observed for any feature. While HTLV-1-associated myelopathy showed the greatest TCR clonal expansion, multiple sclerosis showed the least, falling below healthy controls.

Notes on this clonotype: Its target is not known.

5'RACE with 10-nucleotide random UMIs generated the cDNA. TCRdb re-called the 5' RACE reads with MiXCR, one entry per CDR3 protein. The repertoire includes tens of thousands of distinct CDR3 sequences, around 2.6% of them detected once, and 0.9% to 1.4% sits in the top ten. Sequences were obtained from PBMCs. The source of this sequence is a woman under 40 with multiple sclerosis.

The CDR3 DNA reads as TGTGCAAGTCGCTTGATAGCGGGACCGCCCTACAATGAGCAGTTCTTC. Its translation is CASRLIAGPPYNEQFF. This chain connects TRBV12-2 to TRBJ2-1; no DNA check was done on the table's D call, TRBD2. TRBV12-2 is recorded as a pseudogene. CDR3 length equals 16 residues.